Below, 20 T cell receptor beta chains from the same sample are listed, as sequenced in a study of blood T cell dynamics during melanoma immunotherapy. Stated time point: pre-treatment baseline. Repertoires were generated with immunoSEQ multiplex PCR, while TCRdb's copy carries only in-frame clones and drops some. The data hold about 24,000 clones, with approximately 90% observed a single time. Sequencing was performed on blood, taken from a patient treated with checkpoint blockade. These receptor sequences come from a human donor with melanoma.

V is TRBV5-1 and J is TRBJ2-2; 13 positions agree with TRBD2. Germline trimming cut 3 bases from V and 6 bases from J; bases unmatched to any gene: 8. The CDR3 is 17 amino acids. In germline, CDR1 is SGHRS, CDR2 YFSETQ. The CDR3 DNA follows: TGCGCCAGCAGCTGGGGACTAGCGGGATATGGAGCCGGGGAGCTGTTTTTT. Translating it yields CASSWGLAGYGAGELFF.

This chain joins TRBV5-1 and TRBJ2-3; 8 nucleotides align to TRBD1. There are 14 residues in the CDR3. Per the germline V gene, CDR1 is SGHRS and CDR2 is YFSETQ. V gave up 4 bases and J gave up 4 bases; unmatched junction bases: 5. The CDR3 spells CASSPGQGADTQYF. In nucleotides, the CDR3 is TGCGCCAGCAGCCCCGGACAGGGCGCAGATACGCAGTATTTT.

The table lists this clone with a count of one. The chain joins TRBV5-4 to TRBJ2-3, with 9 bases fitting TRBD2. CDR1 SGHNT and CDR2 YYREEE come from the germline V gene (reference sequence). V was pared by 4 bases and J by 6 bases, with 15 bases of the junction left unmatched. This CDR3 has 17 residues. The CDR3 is CASSPGPDSGRSDTQYF. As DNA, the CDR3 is TGTGCCAGCAGCCCAGGGCCCGATAGCGGGAGAAGTGATACGCAGTATTTT.

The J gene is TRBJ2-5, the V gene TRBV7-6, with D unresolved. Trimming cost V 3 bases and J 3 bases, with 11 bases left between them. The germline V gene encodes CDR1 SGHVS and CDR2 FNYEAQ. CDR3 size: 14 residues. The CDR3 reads CASSFKAEEETQYF. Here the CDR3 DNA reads TGTGCCAGCAGCTTCAAGGCAGAGGAAGAGACCCAGTACTTC.

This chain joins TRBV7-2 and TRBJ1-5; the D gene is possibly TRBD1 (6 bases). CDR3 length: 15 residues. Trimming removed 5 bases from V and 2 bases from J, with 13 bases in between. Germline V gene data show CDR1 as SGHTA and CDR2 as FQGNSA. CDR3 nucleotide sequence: TGTGCCAGCAGCCGGGGGGCTCGCGGCAATCAGCCCCAGCATTTT. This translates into CASSRGARGNQPQHF.

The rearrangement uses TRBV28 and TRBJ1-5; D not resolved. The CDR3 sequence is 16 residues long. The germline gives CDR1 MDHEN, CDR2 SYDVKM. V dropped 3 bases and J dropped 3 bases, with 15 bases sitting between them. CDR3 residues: CASSFIKGGVNQPQHF. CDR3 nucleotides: TGTGCCAGCAGTTTCATTAAAGGTGGGGTCAATCAGCCCCAGCATTTT.

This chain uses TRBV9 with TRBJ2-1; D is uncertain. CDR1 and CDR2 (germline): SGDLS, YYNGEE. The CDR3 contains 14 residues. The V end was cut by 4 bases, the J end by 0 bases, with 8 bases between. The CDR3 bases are TGTGCCAGCAGCCCCACCAGCTCCTACAATGAGCAGTTCTTC. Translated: CASSPTSSYNEQFF.

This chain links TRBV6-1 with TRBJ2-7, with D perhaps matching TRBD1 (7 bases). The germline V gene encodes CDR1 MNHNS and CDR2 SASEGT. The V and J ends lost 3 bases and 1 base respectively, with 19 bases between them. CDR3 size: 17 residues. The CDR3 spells CASSDPGGLLSSYEQYF. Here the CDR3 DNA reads TGTGCCAGCAGTGATCCAGGGGGGCTCCTGTCTTCCTACGAGCAGTACTTC.

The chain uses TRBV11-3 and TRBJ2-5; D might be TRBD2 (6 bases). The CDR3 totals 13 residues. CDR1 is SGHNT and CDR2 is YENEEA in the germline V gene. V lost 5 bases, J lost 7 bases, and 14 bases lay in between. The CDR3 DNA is TGTGCCAGCAGCCCAGGAGGGTCGGGGACCCAGTACTTC. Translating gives CASSPGGSGTQYF.

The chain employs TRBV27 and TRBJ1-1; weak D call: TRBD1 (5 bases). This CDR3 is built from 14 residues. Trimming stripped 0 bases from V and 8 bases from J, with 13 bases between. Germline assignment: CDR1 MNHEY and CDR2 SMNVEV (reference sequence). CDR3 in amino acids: CASSLSKGSPEAFF. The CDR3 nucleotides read TGTGCCAGCAGTTTATCAAAGGGGTCCCCCGAAGCTTTCTTT.

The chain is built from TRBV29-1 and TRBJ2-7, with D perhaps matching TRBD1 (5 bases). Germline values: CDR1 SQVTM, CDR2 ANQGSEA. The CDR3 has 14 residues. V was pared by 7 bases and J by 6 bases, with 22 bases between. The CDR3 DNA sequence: TGCAGCGCCAGCACGGCAGGCAGGGTATTCGAGCAGTACTTC. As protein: CSASTAGRVFEQYF.

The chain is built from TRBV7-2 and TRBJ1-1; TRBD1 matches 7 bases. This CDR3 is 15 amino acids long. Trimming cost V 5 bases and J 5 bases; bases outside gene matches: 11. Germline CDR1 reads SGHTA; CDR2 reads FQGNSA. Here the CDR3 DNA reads TGTGCCAGCAGCCGAGGGACAGCCCAGGGGACTGAAGCTTTCTTT. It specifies CASSRGTAQGTEAFF.

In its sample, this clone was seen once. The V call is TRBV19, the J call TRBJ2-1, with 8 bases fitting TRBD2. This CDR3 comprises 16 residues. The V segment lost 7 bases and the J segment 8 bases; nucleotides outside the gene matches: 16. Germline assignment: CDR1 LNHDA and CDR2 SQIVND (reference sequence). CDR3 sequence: CASIGQRTSFGYEQFF. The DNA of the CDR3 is TGTGCCAGTATAGGGCAGAGGACTAGCTTTGGTTATGAGCAGTTCTTC.

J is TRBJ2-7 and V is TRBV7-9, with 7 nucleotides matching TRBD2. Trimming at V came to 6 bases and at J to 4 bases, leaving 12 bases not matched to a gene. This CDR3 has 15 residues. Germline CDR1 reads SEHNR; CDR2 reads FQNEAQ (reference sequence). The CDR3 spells CASRGGLTATYEQYF. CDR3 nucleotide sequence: TGTGCCAGCAGGGGGGGACTAACGGCAACTTACGAGCAGTACTTC.

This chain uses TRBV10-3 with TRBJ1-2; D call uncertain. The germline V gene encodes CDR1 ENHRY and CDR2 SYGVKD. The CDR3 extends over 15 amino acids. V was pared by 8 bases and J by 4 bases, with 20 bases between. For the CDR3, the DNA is TGTGCCATCGGCGACCGCAGGCGGTCGCTCTATGGCTACACCTTC. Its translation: CAIGDRRRSLYGYTF.

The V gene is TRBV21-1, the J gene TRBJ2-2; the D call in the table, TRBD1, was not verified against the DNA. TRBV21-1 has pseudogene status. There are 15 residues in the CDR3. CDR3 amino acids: CASLKRTGRTGELFF. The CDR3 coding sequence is TGTGCCAGTTTAAAAAGGACAGGGCGCACCGGGGAGCTGTTTTTT.

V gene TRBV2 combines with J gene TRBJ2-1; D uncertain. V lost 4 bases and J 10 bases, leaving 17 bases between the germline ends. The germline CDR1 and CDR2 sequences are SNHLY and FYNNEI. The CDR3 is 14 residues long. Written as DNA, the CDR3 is TGTGCCAGCAGTGCCCCTGGTAGCCGGCGAGAGCAGTTCTTC. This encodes CASSAPGSRREQFF.

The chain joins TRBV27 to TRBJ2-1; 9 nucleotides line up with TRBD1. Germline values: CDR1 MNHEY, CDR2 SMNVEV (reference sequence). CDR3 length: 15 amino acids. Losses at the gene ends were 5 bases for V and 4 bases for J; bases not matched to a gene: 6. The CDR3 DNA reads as TGTGCCAGCAGTACCAGGGACAGGGTATACAATGAGCAGTTCTTC. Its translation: CASSTRDRVYNEQFF.

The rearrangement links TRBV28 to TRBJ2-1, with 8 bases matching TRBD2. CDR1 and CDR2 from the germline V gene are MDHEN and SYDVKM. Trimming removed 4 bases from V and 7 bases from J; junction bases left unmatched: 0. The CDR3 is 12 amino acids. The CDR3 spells CASSSSGNEQFF. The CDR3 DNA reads TGTGCCAGCAGTTCTAGCGGGAATGAGCAGTTCTTC.

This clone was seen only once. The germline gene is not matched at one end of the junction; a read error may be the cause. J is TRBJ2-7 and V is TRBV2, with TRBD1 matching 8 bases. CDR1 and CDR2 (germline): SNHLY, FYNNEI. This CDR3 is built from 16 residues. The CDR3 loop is CASSEGTGSTSYEQYF. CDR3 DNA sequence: TGTGCCAGCAGCGAAGGGACAGGTTCGACTTCCTACGAGCAGTACTTC.